The sequence of this TCR beta chain was determined in a study of identical twins. General study results and limits: The more abundant beta clonotypes in cord blood had fewer insertions, and memory repertoires did not show this. The study based its conclusions on cross-sectional statistical analysis and did not follow the same donors.

The donor group consisted entirely of healthy Caucasians. The CDR3 consists of 12 residues. V was clipped by 4 bases and J by 6 bases, with 6 bases between them. TCRdb re-analysed the 5' RACE reads in MiXCR, keeping a single row per CDR3 protein. The data show approximately 300,000 distinct CDR3 sequences, roughly 10% seen once. Remarks on this clonotype: Its antigen is unknown.

These data were likewise used in another study, on yellow fever vaccine responses in identical twins.

The material sequenced was CD8+ T cells sorted from blood. The receptor comes from a woman under 30 in good health. V usage is TRBV12-3 or TRBV12-4 and J usage is TRBJ2-2; D may be TRBD1 (5 bases). The CDR3 reads CASSSTAGELFF. For the CDR3, the DNA is TGTGCCAGCAGTTCGACAGCCGGGGAGCTGTTTTTT.